Below, 22 T cell receptor beta chains from the same sample are listed, as sequenced in a study of cytotoxic CD8 clonotypes in ibrutinib-treated CLL. Here immunoSEQ multiplex PCR was the method, and the copy in TCRdb shows in-frame clones only, minus some. In the table there are about 68,000 clones, about two thirds of which are singletons. The sequencing here drew on PBMCs, taken after 12 months of ibrutinib treatment. These receptors all come from a human donor with chronic lymphocytic leukemia.

V and J are TRBV9 and TRBJ2-5; 8 nucleotides align to TRBD2. Germline V gene sequence: CDR1 SGDLS, CDR2 YYNGEE. V lost 4 bases to trimming and J lost 5 bases; unmatched junction nucleotides: 10. There are 15 residues in the CDR3. CDR3 protein: CASSPRYRGGETQYF. The CDR3 DNA follows: TGTGCCAGCAGCCCTCGATATCGGGGGGGCGAGACCCAGTACTTC.

The chain combines TRBV12-5 with TRBJ1-1, with D possibly being TRBD1 (5 bases). In germline, CDR1 is LGHNT, CDR2 FRNRAP. Trimming removed 6 bases from V and 11 bases from J, with 22 bases in between. CDR3 length: 14 residues. Here the CDR3 reads CASGTGTHRFPAFF. The CDR3 DNA reads as TGTGCTAGTGGAACCGGGACTCATCGGTTCCCCGCTTTCTTT.

The rearrangement uses TRBV5-1 and TRBJ2-7; D may correspond to TRBD1 or TRBD2 (5 bases each). Germline CDR1 and CDR2: SGHRS and YFSETQ. With 3 bases removed from V and 0 bases from J, the gap between germline ends came to 19 bases. The CDR3 sequence is 17 residues long. CDR3 loop: CASSWNPGRKSSYEQYF. Here the CDR3 DNA reads TGCGCCAGCAGCTGGAACCCGGGACGGAAAAGCTCCTACGAGCAGTACTTC.

V gene TRBV19 combines with J gene TRBJ2-2; D is perhaps TRBD1 (6 bases). Trimming left V 5 bases short and J 1 base short, with 11 bases between. The CDR3 spans 15 residues. Germline values: CDR1 LNHDA, CDR2 SQIVND (reference sequence). This CDR3 reads CASSEQTGNTGELFF. The CDR3 coding sequence is TGTGCCAGTAGTGAGCAGACAGGGAACACCGGGGAGCTGTTTTTT.

The chain uses TRBV5-5 and TRBJ1-5, with D tentatively TRBD1 (5 bases). V gave up 4 bases and J gave up 5 bases, with 13 bases separating them. The CDR3 consists of 14 residues. Germline CDR1 reads SGHKS; CDR2 reads YYEKEE (reference sequence). Written as DNA, the CDR3 is TGTGCCAGCAGCGGGCCGGGACTCGATCAGCCCCAGCATTTT. Its translation: CASSGPGLDQPQHF.

This chain joins TRBV28 and TRBJ2-2; D not certain. This CDR3 has 14 residues. Deletions cut 5 bases from V and 4 bases from J, with 11 bases between. Germline CDR1 MDHEN, CDR2 SYDVKM. CDR3 in amino acids: CASSRSGSTGELFF. The CDR3 coding sequence is TGTGCCAGCAGTCGATCGGGCTCCACCGGGGAGCTGTTTTTT.

This chain uses TRBV6-6 with TRBJ2-3, with 7 bases aligning to TRBD1. Unmatched junction bases numbered 3, after V lost 9 bases and J lost 0 bases. Germline CDR1 reads MNHNY; CDR2 reads SVGAGI (reference sequence). CDR3 length: 13 amino acids. The CDR3 here is CASTGQSTDTQYF. The CDR3 DNA follows: TGTGCCAGTACGGGACAGAGCACAGATACGCAGTATTTT.

This clone turned up a few times. The CDR3 spells CASSPETGRTSYEQYF. The CDR3 coding sequence is TGTGCCAGCAGCCCGGAGACAGGACGGACTTCCTACGAGCAGTACTTC. The chain carries TRBV5-4 and TRBJ2-7; D possibly corresponds to TRBD1 (6 bases). This CDR3 is 16 amino acids long. V gave up 4 bases and J gave up 1 base, with 18 bases separating them. Looked up from germline, CDR1 is SGHNT and CDR2 is YYREEE (reference sequence).

V is TRBV4-1 and J is TRBJ1-2, with 8 bases identical to TRBD1. The V and J ends lost 0 bases and 7 bases, in that order; junction bases with no gene match: 7. The CDR3 contains 15 residues. Germline lookup yields CDR1 MGHRA and CDR2 YSYEKL. CDR3 amino acids: CASSQEGQGAVGYTF. DNA for the CDR3: TGCGCCAGCAGCCAAGAAGGCCAGGGGGCGGTTGGCTACACCTTC.

The DNA for the CDR3 is TGTGCTAGTGGATCCGGGACAGGGGGTCAGCCCCAGCATTTT. It translates to CASGSGTGGQPQHF. The gene calls are TRBV12-5 and TRBJ1-5; 11 positions agree with TRBD1. This CDR3 has 14 residues. V lost 6 bases, J lost 6 bases, and 4 bases stayed unmatched. Germline loops: CDR1 LGHNT, CDR2 FRNRAP. The whole variable domain, filled in from reference TRBV12-5 and TRBJ1-5, reads DARVTQTPRHKVTEMGQEVTMRCQPILGHNTVFWYRQTMMQGLELLAYFRNRAPLDDSGMPKDRFSAEMPDATLATLKIQPSEPRDSAVYFCASGSGTGGQPQHFGDGTRLSIL.

The chain combines TRBV7-2 with TRBJ1-1; D remains ambiguous. V was shortened by 2 bases and J by 5 bases, with 9 bases between the two germline ends. Per germline, CDR1 SGHTA and CDR2 FQGNSA. This CDR3 has 13 amino acids. CDR3 sequence reads: CASSLQSVTEAFF. The CDR3 DNA is TGTGCCAGCAGCTTACAGTCAGTAACTGAAGCTTTCTTT.

V and J are TRBV5-6 and TRBJ2-7; D possibly corresponds to TRBD1 (5 bases). V shed 4 bases and J shed 0 bases, with 14 bases lying between them. The CDR3 contains 15 residues. In germline, CDR1 is SGHDT, CDR2 YYEEEE. Here the CDR3 reads CASSQTGPASYEQYF. CDR3 DNA sequence: TGTGCCAGCAGCCAAACAGGCCCTGCCTCCTACGAGCAGTACTTC. The whole variable domain, remainder taken from reference TRBV5-6 and TRBJ2-7, is DAGVTQSPTHLIKTRGQQVTLRCSPKSGHDTVSWYQQALGQGPQFIFQYYEEEERQRGNFPDRFSGHQFPNYSSELNVNALLLGDSALYLCASSQTGPASYEQYFGPGTRLTVT.

CDR3 protein: CASSKPGLREQYF. As DNA, the CDR3 is TGTGCCAGCAGTAAACCGGGACTTCGAGAGCAGTACTTC. V and J are TRBV6-5 and TRBJ2-7; the D gene is possibly TRBD2 (6 bases). The CDR3 runs to 13 residues. Trimming took off 5 bases at V and 7 bases at J, with 15 bases between the two ends. CDR1 and CDR2 (germline): MNHEY, SVGAGI.

This clone was recorded once. The rearrangement uses TRBV27 and TRBJ2-7; 10 bases are a match to TRBD1. V trimming: 3 bases; J trimming: 4 bases; junction bases outside the gene matches: 6. Germline V gives CDR1 MNHEY, CDR2 SMNVEV (reference sequence). CDR3 length: 15 residues. CDR3 sequence: CASSLDRGSLYEQYF. CDR3 nucleotide sequence: TGTGCCAGCAGTTTGGACAGGGGGTCCTTGTACGAGCAGTACTTC.

The chain combines TRBV7-8 with TRBJ1-2; D ambiguous. Germline CDR1 SGHVS, CDR2 FQNEAQ. Deletions cut 5 bases from V and 8 bases from J, with 27 bases between. The CDR3 length is 17 residues. CDR3 DNA: TGTGCCAGCAGCCCGCTCATACTAAACCCTGACCTGGGGGGCTACACCTTC. This sequence encodes CASSPLILNPDLGGYTF.

The chain carries TRBV4-1 and TRBJ2-1, with 7 bases lining up with TRBD1. The CDR3 has 14 residues. V dropped 4 bases and J dropped 7; count of bases not matched to a gene: 7. The germline gives CDR1 MGHRA, CDR2 YSYEKL. CDR3 protein: CASSPGGRYNEQFF. CDR3 DNA sequence: TGCGCCAGCAGCCCAGGGGGAAGGTATAATGAGCAGTTCTTC.

This rearrangement joins TRBV5-6 to TRBJ2-2; D remains ambiguous. Per the germline V gene, CDR1 is SGHDT and CDR2 is YYEEEE. This CDR3 region has 14 residues. V was clipped by 0 bases and J by 4 bases, with 7 bases between them. CDR3 loop: CASSLGAATGELFF. The CDR3 DNA reads as TGTGCCAGCAGCTTGGGGGCAGCCACCGGGGAGCTGTTTTTT.

The chain employs TRBV7-9 and TRBJ1-6; no reliable D call. Germline V gene sequence: CDR1 SEHNR, CDR2 FQNEAQ (reference sequence). Trimming left V 3 bases short and J 5 bases short, with 8 bases between. The CDR3 loop spans 14 amino acids. CDR3 protein: CASSLGSNNSPLHF. CDR3 sequence (DNA): TGTGCCAGCAGCTTGGGGTCCAATAATTCACCCCTCCACTTT.

This chain joins TRBV9 and TRBJ1-2, with D uncertain. CDR1 is SGDLS, CDR2 YYNGEE, per germline. The V end lost 0 bases, the J end lost 2 bases, and 20 bases lay between the germline ends. This CDR3 comprises 18 residues. The DNA for the CDR3 is TGTGCCAGCAGCGTAGCTGCTACACCGGATCGAACCAACTATGGCTACACCTTC. It yields the protein CASSVAATPDRTNYGYTF. Combining the CDR3 with reference TRBV9 and TRBJ1-2 gives the whole variable domain DSGVTQTPKHLITATGQRVTLRCSPRSGDLSVYWYQQSLDQGLQFLIQYYNGEERAKGNILERFSAQQFPDLHSELNLSSLELGDSALYFCASSVAATPDRTNYGYTFGSGTRLTVV.

The genes are TRBV7-7 and TRBJ2-3, with 7 bases lining up with TRBD1. V gave up 4 bases and J gave up 0 bases; unmatched junction bases: 10. The CDR3 covers 17 residues. Germline V gene data show CDR1 as SSHAT and CDR2 as FNYEAQ (reference sequence). The CDR3 bases are TGTGCCAGCAGCTCGGGGTCCGGGACAGCTAGCACAGATACGCAGTATTTT. It translates to CASSSGSGTASTDTQYF.

The chain joins TRBV11-2 to TRBJ2-2; D perhaps matches TRBD2 (5 bases). The CDR3 sequence is 15 residues long. Trimming took 5 bases from V and 5 from J, leaving 15 bases between them. CDR1 SGHAT and CDR2 FQNNGV come from the germline V gene. CDR3 residues: CASSDGIIGTGELFF. For the CDR3, the DNA is TGTGCCAGCAGCGACGGGATTATAGGGACCGGGGAGCTGTTTTTT. Complete variable domain (other parts from reference TRBV11-2 and TRBJ2-2): EAGVAQSPRYKIIEKRQSVAFWCNPISGHATLYWYQQILGQGPKLLIQFQNNGVVDDSQLPKDRFSAERLKGVDSTLKIQPAKLEDSAVYLCASSDGIIGTGELFFGEGSRLTVL.

This sequence joins TRBV9 and TRBJ2-5; D is ambiguous. This CDR3 is built from 15 residues. Trimming cost V 0 bases and J 2 bases, with 11 bases left between them. Germline values: CDR1 SGDLS, CDR2 YYNGEE. The CDR3 loop is CASSVGNTVQETQYF. For the CDR3, the DNA is TGTGCCAGCAGCGTAGGTAATACTGTGCAAGAGACCCAGTACTTC.